The clone carrying this TCR beta chain was recorded only once. Its antigen is still unknown. The sample is drawn from a study of Ad26.COV2.S vaccination and SARS-CoV-2 variants. Overall study context: The vaccine Ad26.COV2.S was put into the muscle once, or twice with 56 days between. Study-wide findings and caveats: Relative to placebo recipients, vaccine recipients exhibited elevated spike-specific TCR breadth.

The treatment: over 15 received Ad26.COV2.S at low or high dose, single or two shots; about 5 received placebo; per-sample allocation not given. Sample collection was performed on day 63 after the first vaccine or placebo injection. Vaccination employed an Ad26 vector expressing the Wuhan-strain SARS-CoV-2 spike. Libraries were prepared by immunoSEQ multiplex PCR; TCRdb keeps only in-frame clonotypes and omits some of them. The table includes fewer than 600,000 clones, 89% detected once. Germline values: CDR1 SGHTA, CDR2 FQGNSA. The CDR3 runs 13 residues. The ends were cut back, 11 bases at V and 0 bases at J, with 12 bases in the middle.

Source: peripheral blood, taken in a trial of Ad26.COV2.S vaccine versus placebo. This chain connects TRBV7-2 to TRBJ2-3; weak D call: TRBD1 (6 bases). This TCR derives from a person between 18 and 59 years old who received the Ad26.COV2.S COVID-19 vaccine or a placebo. The CDR3 DNA sequence: TGTGCCCTTGGACAGACTAGCACAGATACGCAGTATTTT. As protein: CALGQTSTDTQYF.